This T cell receptor (beta chain) originates from a study of T cell repertoires in cytomegalovirus infection. Study-level information: Public TCR beta signature analysis indicated the presence of both CMV infection and matching HLA type. Study-wide findings and caveats: Using cumulative public TCR beta family frequency, the authors identified those who carried CMV together with the relevant HLA. HLA-C-restricted CMV clonotypes gave the most frequent clonotype in two of eight donors.

The sample holds a few counts of this clonotype. Antigen unknown. TCRdb reprocessed the reads via MiXCR and lists one record per CDR3 protein. This sample has fewer than 700,000 distinct CDR3 sequences, with approximately 24% found just once. CDR1 and CDR2 (germline): MDHEN, SYDVKM. J lost 5 bases, V lost 6 bases, and 14 bases had no gene match. This CDR3 has 16 amino acids. V and J are TRBV28 and TRBJ1-2; TRBD1 matches 8 bases. Material: CD8+ T cells from PBMCs. This TCR came from a human donor in good health (CMV status not recorded). Some clones in this sample may be carry-over from other donors' samples. CDR3 nucleotides: TGTGCCAGCAGGCCGGGAACAGGGGGGATACATTATGGCTACACCTTC. It encodes CASRPGTGGIHYGYTF.